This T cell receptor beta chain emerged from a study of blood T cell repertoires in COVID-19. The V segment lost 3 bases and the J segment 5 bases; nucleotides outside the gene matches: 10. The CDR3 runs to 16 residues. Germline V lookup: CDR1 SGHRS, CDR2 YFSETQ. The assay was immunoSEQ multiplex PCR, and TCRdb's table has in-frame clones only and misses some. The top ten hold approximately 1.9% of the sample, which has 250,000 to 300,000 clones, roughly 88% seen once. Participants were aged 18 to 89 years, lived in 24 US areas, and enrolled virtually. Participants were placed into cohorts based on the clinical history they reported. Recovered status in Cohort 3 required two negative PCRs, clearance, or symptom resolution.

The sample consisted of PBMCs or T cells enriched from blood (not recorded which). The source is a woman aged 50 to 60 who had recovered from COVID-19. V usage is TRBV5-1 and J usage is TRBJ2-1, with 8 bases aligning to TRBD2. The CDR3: CASSSQTSVFHNEQFF. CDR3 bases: TGCGCCAGCAGCTCGCAGACTAGCGTGTTCCACAATGAGCAGTTCTTC.